This entry concerns a single T cell receptor (beta chain). Its specificity is not known. This sample stems from a study of beta chain features in type 1 diabetes. Study-wide results and caveats: Unsettled here was the matter of whether HLA type influences TCRB rearrangement. A pattern of fewer insertions and more deletions at VDJ junctions was seen in type 1 diabetes patients. Across all four CD4+ subsets, people with type 1 diabetes showed modestly shorter TCRB CDR3s.

There are 16 residues in the CDR3. Germline CDR1 is MNHNS and CDR2 is SASEGT. V lost 1 base and J lost 1, with 13 bases in between. Expressed TCRB transcripts were sequenced because the entire RNA isolate underwent reverse transcription. Clones were sequenced by immunoSEQ multiplex PCR, and TCRdb holds only the in-frame ones, with some missing. This sample carries 330,000 or so clones, approximately 15% of them seen once, and the ten largest clones take approximately 6.7%. The TCR sequence derives from a man under 40 in good health. This chain joins TRBV6-1 and TRBJ2-5; maybe TRBD2 (5 bases). The sample consisted of central memory CD4+ T cells from blood. The CDR3 coding sequence is TGTGCCAGCAGTGAAGGAGGGTCAAGGTTCCAAGAGACCCAGTACTTC. Translating gives CASSEGGSRFQETQYF.